The clone carrying this T cell receptor beta chain has a handful of counts. Its antigen is still unknown. The library targeted TCRbeta and was prepared with unique molecular identifiers. One entry per CDR3 protein results from TCRdb running MiXCR on the PCR reads. The sample consists of hundreds of thousands of distinct CDR3 sequences, 20% to 30% of them appearing once. Between the trimmed V and J ends, which lost 8 bases and 5 bases, there was a span of 12 bases. The CDR3 has 12 residues. The germline V gene has CDR1 MNHEY and CDR2 SVGAGI. The data belong to a study of T-cell reconstitution after alpha-beta-depleted transplantation in children. General observations from the study: The authors attributed T-cell counts and diversity one year after transplant mostly to newly produced T cells.

This clonotype was obtained from a female patient aged 2-9 years who had a stem cell transplant for congenital amegakaryocytic thrombocytopenia, so the T cells may come from the graft donor. The sample in question was PBMCs, mostly from graft donor cells, obtained 360 days after TCRalphabeta/CD19-depleted stem cell transplant. The rearrangement joins TRBV6-5 to TRBJ2-5; D remains unclear. The CDR3 region is CASRRDTETQYF. For the CDR3, the DNA is TGTGCCAGCCGACGAGATACTGAGACCCAGTACTTC.